A single sample is the source of the 26 T cell receptor beta chains below, sequenced in a study of T cell changes during pregnancy in multiple sclerosis. Assay used: immunoSEQ multiplex PCR; TCRdb lists only in-frame clones, some missing. This repertoire shows 25,000 to 30,000 clones, about 93% found once; its top ten account for 0.4% to 0.55%. Material: CD4+ T cells from peripheral blood mononuclear cells, obtained after pregnancy. Receptor source: a female donor with multiple sclerosis, enrolled in a pregnancy study.

This clone was counted only a few times. The chain combines TRBV5-5 with TRBJ1-3, with D hard to call. V lost 1 base and J lost 0, with 8 bases in between. This CDR3 contains 15 residues. Germline loops: CDR1 SGHKS, CDR2 YYEKEE (reference sequence). CDR3 DNA sequence: TGTGCCAGCAGCTTGCTAAGAGACTCTGGAAACACCATATATTTT. This sequence encodes CASSLLRDSGNTIYF.

The gene calls are TRBV27 and TRBJ1-2; TRBD1 aligns across 10 bases. J was trimmed by 5 bases and V by 5 bases; bases with no gene match: 5. The CDR3 contains 14 residues. Germline V gives CDR1 MNHEY, CDR2 SMNVEV (reference sequence). This CDR3 reads CASSTDRGLYGYTF. The CDR3 bases are TGTGCCAGCAGTACAGACAGGGGGCTGTATGGCTACACCTTC.

The V and J genes are TRBV12-5 and TRBJ1-5, with D uncertain. CDR1 and CDR2 (germline): LGHNT, FRNRAP. CDR3 length equals 21 residues. Trimming removed 5 bases at V and 3 bases at J, with 32 bases between. The CDR3 bases are TGTGCTAGTGGTACCTCTTCTCCTACCGGGTCCCACCTTAGCCCCAATCAGCCCCAGCATTTT. It encodes CASGTSSPTGSHLSPNQPQHF.

The rearrangement uses TRBV9 and TRBJ2-3, with D possibly being TRBD2 (6 bases). V gave up 0 bases and J gave up 2 bases, with 13 bases separating them. Per germline, CDR1 SGDLS and CDR2 YYNGEE. The CDR3 contains 16 residues. CDR3 protein: CASSVAPRGTTDTQYF. The DNA of the CDR3 is TGTGCCAGCAGCGTAGCCCCCCGGGGGACCACAGATACGCAGTATTTT.

The chain couples TRBV18 to TRBJ1-2; D is unclear. The ends were cut back, 4 bases at V and 6 bases at J, with 15 bases in the middle. This CDR3 is 14 amino acids long. Germline assignment: CDR1 KGHSH and CDR2 LQKENI. The CDR3 spells CASSRREEENGYTF. CDR3 bases: TGTGCCAGCTCACGCCGGGAGGAGGAGAATGGCTACACCTTC.

This chain connects TRBV29-1 to TRBJ1-4, with unresolved D. Trimming removed 4 bases from V and 4 bases from J, with 7 bases in between. There are 12 residues in the CDR3. Germline V gene sequence: CDR1 SQVTM, CDR2 ANQGSEA. CDR3 sequence: CSVVSSNEKLFF. CDR3 nucleotides: TGCAGCGTTGTCTCCAGTAATGAAAAACTGTTTTTT.

This chain joins TRBV6-5 and TRBJ2-5, with 7 bases fitting TRBD2. CDR1 is MNHEY, CDR2 SVGAGI, per germline. V was clipped by 10 bases and J by 1 base; unmatched bases: 3. This CDR3 region has 12 residues. In DNA, the CDR3 is TGTGCCACCAAGCGGGGCCAAGAGACCCAGTACTTC. This codes for CATKRGQETQYF.

The V and J genes are TRBV27 and TRBJ1-4; possible D gene TRBD1, 5 bases. This CDR3 is 16 amino acids long. The germline V gene encodes CDR1 MNHEY and CDR2 SMNVEV (reference sequence). V lost 4 bases and J 8 bases, leaving 20 bases between the germline ends. The CDR3 is CASSSRIGGAGEKLFF. The CDR3 DNA reads as TGTGCCAGCAGTTCACGGATCGGAGGGGCTGGGGAAAAACTGTTTTTT.

The V call is TRBV29-1, the J call TRBJ1-3, with 7 bases identical to TRBD1. V shed 4 bases and J 4 bases; nucleotides not matched to a gene: 7. This CDR3 contains 14 residues. Per the germline V gene, CDR1 is SQVTM and CDR2 is ANQGSEA. CDR3 nucleotide sequence: TGCAGCGTTGCAACAGGGGTATCAGGAAACACCATATATTTT. It codes for CSVATGVSGNTIYF.

V gene TRBV19 combines with J gene TRBJ2-5; 7 nucleotides line up with TRBD1. Trimming cost V 4 bases and J 5 bases; bases outside gene matches: 7. This CDR3 region has 14 residues. The germline gives CDR1 LNHDA, CDR2 SQIVND (reference sequence). The CDR3 protein is CASSRRGQGETQYF. The CDR3 DNA reads TGTGCCAGTAGTAGAAGGGGGCAGGGGGAGACCCAGTACTTC.

The chain combines TRBV5-1 with TRBJ2-1, with D tentatively TRBD1 (6 bases). The CDR3 contains 14 residues. Germline V gene lookup returns CDR1 SGHRS and CDR2 YFSETQ. V was pared by 3 bases and J by 5 bases, with 12 bases between. In DNA form, the CDR3 reads TGCGCCAGCAGCTCTGTGACAGGAAACAATGAGCAGTTCTTC. It codes for CASSSVTGNNEQFF.

The CDR3 is CASSSTSGTYNEQFF. CDR3 nucleotide sequence: TGTGCCAGCAGCTCCACTAGCGGGACCTACAATGAGCAGTTCTTC. This rearrangement joins TRBV7-6 to TRBJ2-1; the match to TRBD2 covers 10 bases. CDR1 and CDR2 (germline): SGHVS, FNYEAQ. The CDR3 runs to 15 residues. V was clipped by 4 bases and J by 2 bases; unmatched bases: 2.

This chain uses TRBV30 with TRBJ1-2, with TRBD1 identical over 7 bases. This CDR3 contains 16 residues. From germline, CDR1 is GTSNPN and CDR2 SVGIG (reference sequence). V was clipped by 2 bases and J by 6 bases; unmatched bases: 15. CDR3 in amino acids: CAWSPRSTAGGHGYTF. The CDR3 coding sequence is TGTGCCTGGAGTCCGAGGTCTACTGCAGGGGGTCATGGCTACACCTTC. The full variable domain, rest sourced from reference TRBV30 and TRBJ1-2, is SQTIHQWPATLVQPVGSPLSLECTVEGTSNPNLYWYRQAAGRGLQLLFYSVGIGQISSEVPQNLSASRPQDRQFILSSKKLLLSDSGFYLCAWSPRSTAGGHGYTFGSGTRLTVV.

This rearrangement joins TRBV4-1 to TRBJ1-5; no clear D gene. Germline CDR1 reads MGHRA; CDR2 reads YSYEKL. There are 16 residues in the CDR3. V dropped 0 bases and J dropped 0 bases, with 9 bases sitting between them. The CDR3: CASSQDYSLSNQPQHF. The CDR3 nucleotides are TGCGCCAGCAGCCAAGATTACAGTCTTAGCAATCAGCCCCAGCATTTT.

The gene calls are TRBV4-1 and TRBJ1-5; 9 bases are shared with TRBD1. The CDR3 spans 18 residues. Germline V gene data show CDR1 as MGHRA and CDR2 as YSYEKL. With 2 bases clipped from V and 5 bases from J, the junction kept 13 bases outside the gene matches. CDR3 sequence: CASSQPLSTGGDHQPQHF. Here the CDR3 DNA reads TGCGCCAGCAGCCAACCTCTATCGACAGGGGGGGACCATCAGCCCCAGCATTTT.

This chain connects TRBV5-1 to TRBJ2-3, with 9 bases aligning to TRBD1. The CDR3 contains 15 residues. J lost 5 bases, V lost 4 bases, and 8 bases had no gene match. Germline V lookup: CDR1 SGHRS, CDR2 YFSETQ. The CDR3 reads CASSLGQGWGDTQYF. The DNA for the CDR3 is TGCGCCAGCAGCCTAGGACAGGGGTGGGGAGATACGCAGTATTTT.

The chain joins TRBV6-6 to TRBJ1-1; D is perhaps TRBD1 (5 bases). Germline CDR1 is MNHNY and CDR2 is SVGAGI (reference sequence). The CDR3 contains 12 residues. The V and J ends lost 4 bases and 8 bases respectively, with 11 bases between them. The CDR3 loop reads CASSSTGPEAFF. The CDR3 nucleotides are TGTGCCAGCAGTTCCACAGGCCCCGAAGCTTTCTTT.

The chain has TRBV18 and TRBJ2-1; D might be TRBD1 (6 bases). V was cut by 1 base and J by 9 bases, with 13 bases left in between. Germline CDR1 is KGHSH and CDR2 is LQKENI. This CDR3 contains 14 residues. As DNA, the CDR3 is TGTGCCAGCTCACCACTGACACAGGGCACTGAGCAGTTCTTC. This codes for CASSPLTQGTEQFF. The full variable domain, its missing parts supplied by reference TRBV18 and TRBJ2-1, is NAGVMQNPRHLVRRRGQEARLRCSPMKGHSHVYWYRQLPEEGLKFMVYLQKENIIDESGMPKERFSAEFPKEGPSILRIQQVVRGDSAAYFCASSPLTQGTEQFFGPGTRLTVL.

The V and J genes are TRBV6-5 and TRBJ2-3, with TRBD1 identical over 10 bases. The germline V gene has CDR1 MNHEY and CDR2 SVGAGI. The CDR3 covers 15 residues. The V and J ends lost 5 bases and 2 bases, in that order; junction bases with no gene match: 4. The CDR3 region has the DNA TGTGCCAGCAGTCCCGGGACAGGGGCCACAGATACGCAGTATTTT. It yields the protein CASSPGTGATDTQYF.

The J gene is TRBJ1-1, the V gene TRBV5-1; weak D call: TRBD1 (6 bases). Per the germline V gene, CDR1 is SGHRS and CDR2 is YFSETQ. The CDR3 is made up of 14 amino acids. V was pared by 0 bases and J by 11 bases, with 17 bases between. CDR3 residues: CASSLGQEIRGAFF. CDR3 bases: TGCGCCAGCAGCTTGGGACAGGAGATTCGGGGCGCTTTCTTT.

The chain couples TRBV14 to TRBJ2-5, with D possibly TRBD1 on 5 matching bases. This CDR3 has 18 residues. Germline lookup yields CDR1 SGHDN and CDR2 FVKESK. V lost 0 bases to trimming and J lost 1 base, with 18 bases between them. Here the CDR3 DNA reads TGTGCCAGCAGCCAAGATCCCCGGACAATGATGGCCCAAGAGACCCAGTACTTC. Translation gives CASSQDPRTMMAQETQYF.

The V gene is TRBV19, the J gene TRBJ1-1, with D maybe TRBD1 (6 bases). This CDR3 is built from 16 residues. Germline assignment: CDR1 LNHDA and CDR2 SQIVND (reference sequence). V dropped 1 base and J dropped 0 bases, with 12 bases sitting between them. Here the CDR3 reads CASSIVTGNLNTEAFF. The CDR3 nucleotides are TGTGCCAGTAGTATAGTTACAGGGAATTTGAACACTGAAGCTTTCTTT.

The chain links TRBV6-6 to TRBJ1-3, with D unclear. Germline CDR1 reads MNHNY; CDR2 reads SVGAGI (reference sequence). V lost 5 bases, J lost 6 bases, and 14 bases lay in between. The CDR3 is made up of 14 amino acids. The CDR3 DNA follows: TGTGCCAGCAGTGCTCGGGCGGGTGAAAACACCATATATTTT. Translated: CASSARAGENTIYF.

The chain joins TRBV18 to TRBJ2-2; D is undetermined. The germline V gene encodes CDR1 KGHSH and CDR2 LQKENI. There are 11 residues in the CDR3. Deletions cut 6 bases from V and 5 bases from J, with 4 bases between. The CDR3 is CASSPTGELFF. The CDR3 region has the DNA TGTGCCAGCTCTCCTACCGGGGAGCTGTTTTTT.

This clone occurred once. This rearrangement joins TRBV19 to TRBJ1-1; TRBD1 might be the D (5 bases). V was trimmed by 7 bases and J by 7 bases, leaving 7 bases between them. CDR3 length: 10 amino acids. Germline lookup yields CDR1 LNHDA and CDR2 SQIVND (reference sequence). DNA for the CDR3: TGTGCCAGTAATGGACATGAAGCTTTCTTT. Translating gives CASNGHEAFF.

Here the CDR3 reads CASSTFSGSSGNTIYF. The CDR3 DNA is TGTGCCAGTAGTACCTTCTCCGGGTCCTCTGGAAACACCATATATTTT. The rearrangement joins TRBV19 to TRBJ1-3; no reliable D call. The CDR3 loop spans 16 amino acids. The V end was cut by 4 bases, the J end by 0 bases, with 13 bases between. The germline gives CDR1 LNHDA, CDR2 SQIVND (reference sequence).